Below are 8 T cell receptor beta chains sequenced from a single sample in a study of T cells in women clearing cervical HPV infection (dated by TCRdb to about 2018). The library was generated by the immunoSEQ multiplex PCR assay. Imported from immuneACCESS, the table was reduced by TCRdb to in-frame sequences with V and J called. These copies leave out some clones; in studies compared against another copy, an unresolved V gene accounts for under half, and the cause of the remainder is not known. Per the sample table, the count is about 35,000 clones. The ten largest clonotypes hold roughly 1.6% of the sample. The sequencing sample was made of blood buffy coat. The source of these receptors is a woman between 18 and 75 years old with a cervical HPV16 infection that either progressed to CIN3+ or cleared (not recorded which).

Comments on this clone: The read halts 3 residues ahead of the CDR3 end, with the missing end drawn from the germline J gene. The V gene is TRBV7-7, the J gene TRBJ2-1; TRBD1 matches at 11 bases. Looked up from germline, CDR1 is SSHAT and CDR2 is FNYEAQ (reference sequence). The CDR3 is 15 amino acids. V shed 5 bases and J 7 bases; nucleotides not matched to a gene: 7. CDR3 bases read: TGTGCCAGCAGCCCCCGGGACAGGGGGTGGAATGAG. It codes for CASSPRDRGWNE. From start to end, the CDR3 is CASSPRDRGWNEQFF.

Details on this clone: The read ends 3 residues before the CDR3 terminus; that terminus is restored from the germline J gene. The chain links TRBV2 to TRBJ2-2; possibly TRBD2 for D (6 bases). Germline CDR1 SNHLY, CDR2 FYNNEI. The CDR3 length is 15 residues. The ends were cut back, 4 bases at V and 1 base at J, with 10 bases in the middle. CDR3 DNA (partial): TGTGCCAGCAGTGCGGCGGGGTTGAACACCGGGGAG. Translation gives CASSAAGLNTGE. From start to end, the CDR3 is CASSAAGLNTGELFF.

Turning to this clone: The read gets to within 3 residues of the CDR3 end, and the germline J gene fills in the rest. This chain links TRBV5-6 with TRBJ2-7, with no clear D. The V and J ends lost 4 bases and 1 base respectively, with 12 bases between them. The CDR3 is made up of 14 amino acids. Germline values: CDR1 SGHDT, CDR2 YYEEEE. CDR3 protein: CASSDPLVSYEQYF. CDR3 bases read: TGTGCCAGCAGCGACCCCCTAGTATCCTACGAG.

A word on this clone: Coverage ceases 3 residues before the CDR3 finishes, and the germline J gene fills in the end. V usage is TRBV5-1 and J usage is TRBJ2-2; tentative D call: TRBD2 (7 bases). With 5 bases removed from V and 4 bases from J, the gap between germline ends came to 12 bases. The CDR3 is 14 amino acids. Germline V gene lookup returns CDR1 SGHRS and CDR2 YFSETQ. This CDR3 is CASSGGALTGELFF. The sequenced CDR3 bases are TGCGCCAGCAGTGGGGGGGCCCTCACCGGGGAG.

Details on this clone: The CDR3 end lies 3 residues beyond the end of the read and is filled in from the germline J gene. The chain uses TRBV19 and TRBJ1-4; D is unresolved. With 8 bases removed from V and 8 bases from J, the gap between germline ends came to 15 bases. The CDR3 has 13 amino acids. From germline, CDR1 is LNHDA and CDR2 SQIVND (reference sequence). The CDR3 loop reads CASRSVTWEKLFF. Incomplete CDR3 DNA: TGTGCCAGTCGGTCAGTGACTTGGGAAAAA.

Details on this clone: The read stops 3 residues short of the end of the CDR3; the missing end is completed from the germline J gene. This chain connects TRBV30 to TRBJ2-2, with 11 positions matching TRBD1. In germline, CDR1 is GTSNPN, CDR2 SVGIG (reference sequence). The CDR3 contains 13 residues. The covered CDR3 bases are TGTGCCTGGAGGGGGACAGGGGGACGAAAG. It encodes CAWRGTGGRK. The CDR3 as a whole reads CAWRGTGGRKLFF.

CDR3 DNA, as far as it was read: TGCGCCAGCAGTTTCTCTCGCAATGAG. It translates to CASSFSRNE. From start to end, the CDR3 is CASSFSRNEQFF. The chain uses TRBV10-2 and TRBJ2-1, with D hard to call. Coverage ceases 3 residues before the CDR3 finishes, and the germline J gene fills in the end. The CDR3 is 12 residues long. Germline CDR1 WSHSY, CDR2 SAAADI. V was trimmed by 5 bases and J by 6 bases, leaving 8 bases between them.

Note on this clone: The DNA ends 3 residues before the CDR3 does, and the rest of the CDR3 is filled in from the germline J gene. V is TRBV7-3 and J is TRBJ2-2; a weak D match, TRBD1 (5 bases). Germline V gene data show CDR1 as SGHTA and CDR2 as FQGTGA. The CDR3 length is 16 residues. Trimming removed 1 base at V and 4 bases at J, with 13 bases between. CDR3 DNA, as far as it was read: TGTGCCAGCAGCTTAAATTCAGGCAGGGCCACCGGGGAG. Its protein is CASSLNSGRATGE. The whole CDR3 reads CASSLNSGRATGELFF.